The clone carrying this T cell receptor beta chain was seen once. These data originate in a study of blood T cell repertoires in COVID-19. In the study overall: Acute-phase and convalescent COVID-19 samples originated in the United States, Italy and Spain. From T cells, B-cell-depleted T cells, or PBMCs came the material, which was cDNA or gDNA.

As processed by the authors: Reference gene primer amplification gave estimated nucleated cell counts. Generated by immunoSEQ multiplex PCR, the TCRdb table keeps only in-frame clones and is missing some. D and trimming come from the DNA, and the V and J calls and clone size come from that table. In the table there are about 300,000 clones, approximately 86% of which are singletons. Losses at the gene ends were 8 bases for V and 5 bases for J; bases not matched to a gene: 5. The CDR3 extends over 13 amino acids. This chain links TRBV12-3 or TRBV12-4 with TRBJ2-1; 8 positions match TRBD1. This TCR derives from a man aged 18 to 30 with active or convalescent COVID-19. The sequenced sample was peripheral blood. CDR3 nucleotides: TGTGCCAGCGGACAGGGTTTTAACAATGAGCAGTTCTTC. This encodes CASGQGFNNEQFF.